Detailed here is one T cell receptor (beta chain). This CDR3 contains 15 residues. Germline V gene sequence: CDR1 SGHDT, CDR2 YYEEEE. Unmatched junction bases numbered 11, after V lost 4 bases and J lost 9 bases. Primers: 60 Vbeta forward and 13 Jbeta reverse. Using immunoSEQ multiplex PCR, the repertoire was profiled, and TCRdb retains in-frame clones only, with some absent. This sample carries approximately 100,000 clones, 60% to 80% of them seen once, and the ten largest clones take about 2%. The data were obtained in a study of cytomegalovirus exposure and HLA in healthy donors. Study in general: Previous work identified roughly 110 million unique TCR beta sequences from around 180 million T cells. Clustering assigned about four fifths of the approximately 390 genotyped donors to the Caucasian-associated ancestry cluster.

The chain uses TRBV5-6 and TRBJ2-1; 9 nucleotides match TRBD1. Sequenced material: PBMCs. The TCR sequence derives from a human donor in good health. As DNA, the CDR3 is TGTGCCAGCAGCCCAACCGGGACAGGGCTCGCTGAGCAGTTCTTC. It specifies CASSPTGTGLAEQFF. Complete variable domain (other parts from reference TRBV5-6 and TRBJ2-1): DAGVTQSPTHLIKTRGQQVTLRCSPKSGHDTVSWYQQALGQGPQFIFQYYEEEERQRGNFPDRFSGHQFPNYSSELNVNALLLGDSALYLCASSPTGTGLAEQFFGPGTRLTVL.